This section outlines one T cell receptor (beta chain) sequence together with its context. Its antigen has not been determined. No much larger clonotype is one base removed from it; base qualities were not supplied. Taken from cysteine to phenylalanine, the CDR3 has 13 residues. Just CDR3 DNA is preserved here, 39 bases in frame from base 1. Reading the germline V gene (reference sequence) gives CDR1 LNHDA and CDR2 SQIVND. Relative to germline, V is 8 bases shorter and J is 7 bases shorter, with 15 bases between their ends. The cohort consisted of 600 or so healthy bone marrow donors. At the time of sampling, all cohort members were nominally healthy, though unrecorded immune exposures were likely present. The donor was CMV seropositive and belonged to the group of 270 or so seropositive cohort members. Every donor gave a peripheral blood sample, and the peripheral blood mononuclear cells from that sample were used for TCR beta sequencing. The Qiagen DNeasy Blood Extraction Kit was used to extract genomic DNA from the blood cell samples.

This entry belongs to a study of cytomegalovirus exposure and HLA in healthy donors (TCRdb year 2017). Background on the whole study: An earlier analysis of approximately 550 of the donors reported 250 to 350 Gb of sequence data and some 120 million unique TCR beta sequences from about 179 million T cells. To predict cytomegalovirus infection status, the study brought together high-throughput TCR immunosequencing, statistical association of individual TCRs with disease status, and machine learning. The study aimed to test whether cataloging public T cell receptors could reveal signatures of past pathogen exposure. The study used immunosequencing to profile the T cell repertoires of some 600 subjects and linked those repertoires to cytomegalovirus serostatus. Rather than drawing on any new phenotypic data, the later analysis identified candidate immune exposures from TCR beta sequences and the way those sequences occurred across donors. An early release covering more than 500 HLA-typed donors comprised about 300 gigabases of sequencing data and tens of millions of unique TCR sequences. All discovery cohort repertoires had been generated on a single sequencing platform. Because of strong linkage in the cohort, roughly five DR-DQ haplotypes were treated as single units for association and clustering. The genetic ancestry cluster associated with self-reported Caucasian donors included 81% of the approximately 430 genotyped donors. In an earlier analysis of 500 to 650 of the donors, high-throughput TCR beta sequencing was used to judge whether each TCR beta V gene segment behaved as functional or pseudogenic. Besides the first cohort of 666 subjects, a separate validation cohort made up of 120 different subjects was used. In a later genetic analysis, genome-wide SNP genotypes for about 55% of the roughly 670 donors were used, and that subset was treated as a discovery cohort. A later analysis re-analyzed previously published TCR beta repertoires from 550 to 700 donors and added high-resolution HLA genotyping to study TCR occurrence patterns. Typing coverage varied by locus: roughly 620-640 donors for A, B, C, DRB1 and DQB1; approximately 560 for DQA1; over 600 for DPA1; 450 to 480 for DPB1. Across 398 genotyped donors of the cohort, an average of about 240,000 unique TCR beta nucleotide sequences per donor were sequenced, and 15% to 20% of those sequences were non-productive. Donor age, sex, ethnicity and CMV serostatus were compiled alongside the repertoire data. HLA typing included class I and class II loci at four-digit resolution.

The library was obtained by the immunoSEQ multiplex PCR assay. For the multiplex PCR, a mixture combining 60 forward primers for TCR Vbeta segments and 13 reverse primers for TCR Jbeta segments was used. A multiplex PCR assay on genomic DNA amplified the CDR3 region of rearranged TCR beta genes. The amplified TCR beta libraries were sequenced on the Illumina HiSeq System as 87-base-pair reads. The source study handled its data this way. A later analysis tallied tens of millions of unique TCR beta chains across the approximately 670 repertoires, and 10 million to 11 million of those chains were shared by two or more donors. Raw reads were error-corrected and collapsed into unique sequences by a nearest-neighbor algorithm in which closely related sequences were merged to remove PCR and sequencing errors. To assign V, D and J gene segments, CDR3 sequences were aligned to IMGT reference sequences. For a sequence to be retained, a match of at least six nucleotides was required to both a V gene segment and a J gene segment. Rearrangements were called productive when the CDR3 lacked stop codons and stayed in frame with V and J; all others were non-productive. Following IMGT convention, CDR3 was defined as the stretch from the second conserved V-encoded cysteine to the conserved J-encoded phenylalanine. The earlier analysis of about 530 of the donors excluded any sequence lacking an unambiguous match to a single V gene segment. An earlier analysis of 587 of the donors called V segments functional above 56.7% productive rearrangements and segregating when the between-donor standard deviation exceeded 5%. A statistical classification framework was built for diagnosing cytomegalovirus status from the catalog of TCR beta chain sequences. In a later analysis, TCR nucleotide sequences were compared against IMGT/GENE-DB human TR gene sequences so that V and J genes could be assigned. The TCRdist pipeline was used in a later analysis to assign CDR3 sequences and most-parsimonious VDJ recombination scenarios. In a later analysis, each TCR beta chain was defined by its CDR3 amino acid sequence together with its V-gene family, and reads without a unique V-gene family were excluded. To address suspected cross-contamination and a sequencing artifact, a later analysis removed some 620 highly shared, low-generation-probability nucleotide sequences. A later analysis calculated a clonal expansion index for each public chain from normalized within-repertoire ranks of inferred template counts. In a later analysis, generation probabilities were computed with a VDJ recombination model fitted to out-of-frame rearrangements, and the resulting probabilities were checked against IGoR. In a later analysis, TCR-TCR, TCR-HLA and TCR-CMV co-occurrence was scored with hypergeometric tests, and a repertoire-size bias correction was applied to TCR pairs. False discovery rates were estimated in a later analysis by permuting HLA or CMV assignments 20 times. In a later analysis, co-occurring TCRs were grouped using DBSCAN, with TCRdist sequence similarity added in when clustering inside HLA-allele-positive subsets. Repertoires with fewer than 30,000 or more than 120,000 public chains, plus five repertoires with anomalous nucleotide sharing, were excluded from co-occurrence clustering. Not all clones reach the TCRdb copy of this immuneACCESS table, which keeps in-frame sequences only. Checked studies attribute under half of the gap to unresolved V genes and leave the rest unexplained. V and J calls plus clone size are reproduced from that table; the DNA served to infer D and trimming. The sample contains about 240,000 clones, roughly four fifths of them found a single time. Of the sample, roughly 7.4% is held by the ten largest clones.

Paper-wide results and their limitations: Assigning TCR associations to individual alleles was difficult when HLA alleles, especially DR and DQ, strongly co-occurred. In a later analysis, TCR association rates were found to vary across HLA loci, with the most associated TCRs seen for DRB1 alleles and the fewest for HLA-C alleles. In a later genetic analysis, fewer N-insertions in productive TCRs were reported among donors in an Asian-associated ancestry cluster than the roughly 640-donor mean. The classifier was reported to diagnose cytomegalovirus status with high specificity and sensitivity in both the original cohort and the validation cohort. The study listed approximately 150 TCR beta chains as associated with cytomegalovirus. This cohort had only TCR beta chains sequenced, and the lack of alpha or paired-chain data limited which features could be detected. In an earlier analysis of approximately 590 of the donors, most TCR beta V segments appeared in productive rearrangements about 90% or about 30% of the time, broadly matching IMGT annotations. Because HLA typing was missing for some donors at each locus, association tests included only the typed subset. A cluster of highly shared sequence variants was judged likely to be a technical artifact of the sequencing pipeline. The earlier analysis of 587 of the donors excluded some 15 rarely observed V segments, including chromosome 9 orphons, because counts were too low. Three of the identified cytomegalovirus-associated TCR beta chains were confirmed in vitro to be specific for cytomegalovirus antigens. A later analysis reported that several top co-occurrence clusters appeared linked to parvovirus B19, influenza, CMV and Epstein-Barr virus. It was suggested by the authors that the approach could potentially be generalized to other disease states and immunological phenotypes. A further reported finding was that TCR beta sequences accurately predicted the HLA-A and HLA-B alleles for most subjects in the first cohort. Correlated functional status among segregating V segments might reflect linkage disequilibrium, but an unknown experimental factor could not be ruled out. In a later genetic analysis, a missense DCLRE1C variant was associated with V-gene and J-gene trimming of TCR beta chains, and the association was replicated in an independent cohort. Compared with equally common non-associated chains, HLA-associated TCR beta chains in a later analysis were more clonally expanded and had lower generation probabilities. Across donors, most TCR sequences were observed very rarely, whereas some public TCRs were present in many individuals. In a later analysis, most CMV-associated TCR beta chains were found to appear HLA-restricted, with HLA associations seemingly driven largely by CMV exposure. The only immune exposure information available for the cohort was CMV serostatus. Sequencing depth was assumed to be roughly uniform across donors in the presence/absence analyses, though that assumption may not hold. Some IMGT-functional V segments, including TRBV6-2 and TRBV6-3, could not be told apart with the 87-base-pair reads, so those segments were excluded. A later analysis associated 15,000 to 20,000 TCR beta sequences with specific HLA alleles at a false discovery rate of 0.05.

The chain couples TRBV19 to TRBJ1-5; tentative D gene TRBD1, with 5 bases matching. The receptor's source is a woman in her sixties in good health and CMV-seropositive. Sequences were obtained from PBMCs. The base sequence is TGTGCCAGTCGCATGGGGAGGGACCAGCCCCAGCATTTT. Translated, it gives CASRMGRDQPQHF.